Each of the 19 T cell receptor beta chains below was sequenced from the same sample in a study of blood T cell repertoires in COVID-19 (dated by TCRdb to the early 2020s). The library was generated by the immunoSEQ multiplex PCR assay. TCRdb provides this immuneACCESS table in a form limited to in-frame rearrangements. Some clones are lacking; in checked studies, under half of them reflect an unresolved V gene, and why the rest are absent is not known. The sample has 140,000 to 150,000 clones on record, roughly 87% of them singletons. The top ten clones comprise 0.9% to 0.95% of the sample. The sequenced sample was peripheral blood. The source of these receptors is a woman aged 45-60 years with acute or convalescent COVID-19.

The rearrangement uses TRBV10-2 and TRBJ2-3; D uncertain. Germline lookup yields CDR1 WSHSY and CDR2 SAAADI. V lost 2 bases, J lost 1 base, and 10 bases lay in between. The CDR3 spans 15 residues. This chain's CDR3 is CASSESYYGTDTQYF. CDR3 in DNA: TGCGCCAGCAGTGAGAGTTACTACGGCACAGATACGCAGTATTTT.

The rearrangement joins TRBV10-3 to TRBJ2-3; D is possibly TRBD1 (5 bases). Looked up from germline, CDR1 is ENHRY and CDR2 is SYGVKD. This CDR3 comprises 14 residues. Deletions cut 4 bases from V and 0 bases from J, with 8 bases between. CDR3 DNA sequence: TGTGCCATCAGTGGGGGCCTTAGCACAGATACGCAGTATTTT. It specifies CAISGGLSTDTQYF.

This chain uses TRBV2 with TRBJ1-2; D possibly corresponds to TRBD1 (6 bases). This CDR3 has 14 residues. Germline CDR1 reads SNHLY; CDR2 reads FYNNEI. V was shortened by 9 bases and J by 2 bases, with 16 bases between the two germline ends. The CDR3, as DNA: TGTGCCAGAAAACAGGGAGCCTTCAACTATGGCTACACCTTC. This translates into CARKQGAFNYGYTF.

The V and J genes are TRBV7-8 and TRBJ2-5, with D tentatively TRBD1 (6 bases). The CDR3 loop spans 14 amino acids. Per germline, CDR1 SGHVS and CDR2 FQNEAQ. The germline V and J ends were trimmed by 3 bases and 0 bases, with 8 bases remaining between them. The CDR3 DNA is TGTGCCAGCAGCTTGAGGACAGACCAAGAGACCCAGTACTTC. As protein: CASSLRTDQETQYF.

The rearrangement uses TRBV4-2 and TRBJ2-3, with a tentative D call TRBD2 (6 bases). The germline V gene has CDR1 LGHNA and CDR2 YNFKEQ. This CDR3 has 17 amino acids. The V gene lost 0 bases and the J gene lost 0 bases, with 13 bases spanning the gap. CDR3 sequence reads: CASSQEARLVSTDTQYF. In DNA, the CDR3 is TGTGCCAGCAGCCAAGAGGCGAGACTAGTCAGCACAGATACGCAGTATTTT.

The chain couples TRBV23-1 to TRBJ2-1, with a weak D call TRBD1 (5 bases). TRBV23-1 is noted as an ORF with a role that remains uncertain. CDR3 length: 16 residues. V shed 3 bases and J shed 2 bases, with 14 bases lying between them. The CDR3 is CASSHRPGQTYNEQFF. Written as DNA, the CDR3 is TGCGCCAGCAGTCACCGACCCGGACAAACCTACAATGAGCAGTTCTTC.

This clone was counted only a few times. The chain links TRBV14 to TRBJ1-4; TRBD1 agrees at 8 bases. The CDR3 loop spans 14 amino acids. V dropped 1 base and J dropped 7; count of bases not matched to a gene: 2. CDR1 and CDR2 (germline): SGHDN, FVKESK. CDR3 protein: CASSQGQGIEKLFF. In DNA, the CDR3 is TGTGCCAGCAGCCAAGGACAGGGGATTGAAAAACTGTTTTTT.

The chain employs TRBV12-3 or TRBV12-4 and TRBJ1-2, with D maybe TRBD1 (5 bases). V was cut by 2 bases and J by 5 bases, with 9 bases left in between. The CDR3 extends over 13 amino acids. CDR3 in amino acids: CASSLPGVYGYTF. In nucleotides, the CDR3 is TGTGCCAGCAGTTTACCGGGGGTATATGGCTACACCTTC.

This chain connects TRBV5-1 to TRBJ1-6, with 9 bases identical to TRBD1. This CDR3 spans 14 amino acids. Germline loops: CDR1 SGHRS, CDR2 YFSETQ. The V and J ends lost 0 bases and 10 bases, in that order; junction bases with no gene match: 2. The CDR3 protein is CASSLAGQGSPLHF. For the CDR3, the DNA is TGCGCCAGCAGCTTGGCCGGACAGGGGTCACCCCTCCACTTT.

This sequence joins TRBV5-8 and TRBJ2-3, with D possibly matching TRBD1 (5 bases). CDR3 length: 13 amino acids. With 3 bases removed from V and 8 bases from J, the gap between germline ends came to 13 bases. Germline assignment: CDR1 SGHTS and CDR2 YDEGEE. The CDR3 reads CASSSHRQGTQYF. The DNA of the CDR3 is TGTGCCAGCAGCTCTCATCGCCAGGGTACGCAGTATTTT. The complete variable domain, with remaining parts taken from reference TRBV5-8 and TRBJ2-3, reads EAGVTQSPTHLIKTRGQQATLRCSPISGHTSVYWYQQALGLGLQFLLWYDEGEERNRGNFPPRFSGRQFPNYSSELNVNALELEDSALYLCASSSHRQGTQYFGPGTRLTVL.

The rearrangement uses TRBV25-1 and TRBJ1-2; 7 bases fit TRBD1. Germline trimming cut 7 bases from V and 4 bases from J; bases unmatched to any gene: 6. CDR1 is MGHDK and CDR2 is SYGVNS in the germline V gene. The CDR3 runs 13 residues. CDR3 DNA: TGTGCCAGCAACGACAGGGTAGGCTATGGCTACACCTTC. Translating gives CASNDRVGYGYTF.

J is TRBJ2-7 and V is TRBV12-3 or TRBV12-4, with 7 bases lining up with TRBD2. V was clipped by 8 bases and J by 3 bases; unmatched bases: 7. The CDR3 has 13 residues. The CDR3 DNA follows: TGTGCCAGCGGGGGGGTCGGAAACTACGAGCAGTACTTC. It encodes CASGGVGNYEQYF.

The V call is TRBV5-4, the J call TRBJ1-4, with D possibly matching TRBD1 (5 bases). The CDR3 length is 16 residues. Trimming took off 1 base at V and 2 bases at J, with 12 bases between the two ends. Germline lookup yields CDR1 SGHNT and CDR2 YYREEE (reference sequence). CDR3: CASSLRGFGTNEKLFF. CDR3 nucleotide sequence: TGTGCCAGCAGCTTGAGGGGATTTGGGACTAATGAAAAACTGTTTTTT.

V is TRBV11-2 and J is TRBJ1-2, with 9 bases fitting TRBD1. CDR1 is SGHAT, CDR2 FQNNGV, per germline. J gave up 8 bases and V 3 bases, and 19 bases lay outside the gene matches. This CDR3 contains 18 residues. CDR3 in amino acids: CASSFYPGVGTGRQGYTF. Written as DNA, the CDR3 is TGTGCCAGCAGCTTTTACCCAGGCGTCGGGACAGGGAGGCAAGGCTACACCTTC.

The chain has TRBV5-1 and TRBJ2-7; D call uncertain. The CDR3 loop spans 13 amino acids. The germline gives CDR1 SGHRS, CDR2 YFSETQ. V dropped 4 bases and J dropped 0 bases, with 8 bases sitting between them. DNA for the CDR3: TGCGCCAGCAGCCGCGAGGCCTCCTACGAGCAGTACTTC. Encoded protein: CASSREASYEQYF.

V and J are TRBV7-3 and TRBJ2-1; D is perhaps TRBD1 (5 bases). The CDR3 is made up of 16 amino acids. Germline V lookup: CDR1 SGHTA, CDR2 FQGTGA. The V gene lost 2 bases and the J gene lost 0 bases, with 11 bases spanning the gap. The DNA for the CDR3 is TGTGCCAGCAGCTTAGGTGGGGCTGTCTCCTACAATGAGCAGTTCTTC. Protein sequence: CASSLGGAVSYNEQFF.

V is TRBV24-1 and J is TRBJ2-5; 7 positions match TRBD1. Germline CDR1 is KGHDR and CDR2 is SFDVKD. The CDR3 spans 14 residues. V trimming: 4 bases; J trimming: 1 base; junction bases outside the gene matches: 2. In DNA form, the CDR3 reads TGTGCCACCAGTGACGGGGACAGCCAAGAGACCCAGTACTTC. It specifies CATSDGDSQETQYF.

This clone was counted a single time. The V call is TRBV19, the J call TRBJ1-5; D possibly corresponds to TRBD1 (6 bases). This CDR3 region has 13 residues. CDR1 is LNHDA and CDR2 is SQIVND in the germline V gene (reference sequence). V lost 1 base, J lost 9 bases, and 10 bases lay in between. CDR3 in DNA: TGTGCCAGTAGTATAGCAGGGGATTCGCCCCAGCATTTT. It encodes CASSIAGDSPQHF.

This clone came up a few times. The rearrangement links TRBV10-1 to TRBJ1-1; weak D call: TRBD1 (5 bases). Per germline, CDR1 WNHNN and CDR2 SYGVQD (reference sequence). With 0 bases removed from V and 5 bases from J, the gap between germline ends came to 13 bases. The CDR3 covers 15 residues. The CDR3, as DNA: TGCGCCAGCAGTGAGTCCGGCACGGGGGGAACTGAAGCTTTCTTT. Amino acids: CASSESGTGGTEAFF.